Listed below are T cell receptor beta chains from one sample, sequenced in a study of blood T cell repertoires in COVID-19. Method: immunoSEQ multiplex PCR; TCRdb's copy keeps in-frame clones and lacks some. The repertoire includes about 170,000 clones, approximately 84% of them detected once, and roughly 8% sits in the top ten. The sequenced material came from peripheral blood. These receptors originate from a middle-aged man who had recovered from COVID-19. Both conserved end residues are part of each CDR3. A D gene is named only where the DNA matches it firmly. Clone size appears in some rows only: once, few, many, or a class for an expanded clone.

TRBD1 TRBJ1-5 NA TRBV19 CASSSGQISSGNQPQHF TGTGCCAGTAGTTCGGGACAGATATCCTCCGGCAATCAGCCCCAGCATTTT
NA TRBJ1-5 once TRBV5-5 CASSLAGGAQPQHF TGTGCCAGCAGCTTGGCGGGAGGGGCTCAGCCCCAGCATTTT
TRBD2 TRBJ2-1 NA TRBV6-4 CASSPGTSLFF TGTGCCAGCAGCCCCGGGACTAGTTTGTTCTTC
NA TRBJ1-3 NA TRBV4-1 CASSPPGGSGNTIYF TGCGCCAGCAGCCCCCCGGGGGGCTCTGGAAACACCATATATTTT
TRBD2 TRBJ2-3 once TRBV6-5 CATAGGSADTQYF TGTGCCACAGCGGGGGGCTCGGCAGATACGCAGTATTTT
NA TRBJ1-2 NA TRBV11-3 CASSQSTWWGNYGYTF TGTGCCAGCAGCCAATCAACCTGGTGGGGCAACTATGGCTACACCTTC
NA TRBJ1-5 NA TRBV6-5 CASIGTANQPQHF TGTGCCAGTATAGGCACAGCCAATCAGCCCCAGCATTTT
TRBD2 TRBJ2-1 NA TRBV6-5 CASGDYVAYEQFF TGTGCCAGCGGGGACTACGTAGCATATGAGCAGTTCTTC
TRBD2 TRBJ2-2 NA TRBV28 CASSFRNSGATGELFF TGTGCCAGCAGTTTCCGAAATAGCGGGGCCACCGGGGAGCTGTTTTTT
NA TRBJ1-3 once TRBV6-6 CASSTSGRTGNTIYF TGTGCCAGCAGCACGTCGGGGAGAACTGGAAACACCATATATTTT
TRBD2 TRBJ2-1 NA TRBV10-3 CAISSGTSGRYEQFF TGTGCCATCAGCTCCGGGACTAGCGGGAGGTATGAGCAGTTCTTC
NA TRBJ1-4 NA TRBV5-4 CASSFGGAEKLFF TGTGCCAGCAGCTTTGGTGGGGCAGAAAAACTGTTTTTT
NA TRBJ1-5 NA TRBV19 CASSIVAGDRQPQHF TGTGCCAGTAGTATAGTGGCAGGGGATCGTCAGCCCCAGCATTTT
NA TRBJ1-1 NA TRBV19 CASSPDSDHEAFF TGTGCCAGTAGTCCCGACAGCGACCATGAAGCTTTCTTT
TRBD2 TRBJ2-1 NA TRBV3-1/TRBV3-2 CASSQDGTSGGMGNNEQFF TGTGCCAGCAGCCAAGATGGGACTAGCGGGGGGATGGGAAACAATGAGCAGTTCTTC
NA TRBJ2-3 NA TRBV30 CAWSVRADTQYF TGTGCCTGGAGTGTACGGGCAGATACGCAGTATTTT
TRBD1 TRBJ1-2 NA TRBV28 CASSGQGVGYTF TGTGCCAGCAGTGGGCAGGGGGTTGGCTACACCTTC
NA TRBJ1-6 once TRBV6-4 CASNRARLTLPLHF TGTGCCAGCAACAGGGCAAGGCTCACTCTCCCCCTCCACTTT
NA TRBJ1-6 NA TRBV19 CASSQGRYNSPLHF TGTGCCAGTAGTCAGGGCCGTTATAATTCACCCCTCCACTTT
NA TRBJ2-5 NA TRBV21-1 CASSKGGREETQYF TGTGCCAGCAGCAAAGGGGGGAGGGAGGAGACCCAGTACTTC